One and the same sample provided the 28 T cell receptor beta chains below, sequenced in a study of T cell repertoires in cytomegalovirus infection. Using its own MiXCR run on the reads, TCRdb lists one record per CDR3 protein. Of fewer than 900,000 distinct CDR3 sequences in the sample, approximately 32% are singletons; the top ten hold less than 15%. Their cognate antigens are unknown. The material was cultured CD8+ T cells from PBMCs, obtained from culture after CMV antigen stimulation. These receptors came from a human donor in good health (CMV status not recorded). Some clones in this sample may be carry-over from other donors' samples.

This clonotype was detected many times. The rearrangement links TRBV6-1 to TRBJ2-7; 10 positions agree with TRBD1. The CDR3 totals 18 residues. Germline V gives CDR1 MNHNS, CDR2 SASEGT. V gave up 5 bases and J gave up 2 bases; unmatched junction bases: 15. The CDR3 is CASSSGTGALSPTYEQYF. The CDR3 coding sequence is TGTGCCAGCAGTTCCGGGACAGGGGCCCTTTCCCCTACCTACGAGCAGTACTTC.

This clonotype was recorded once. This rearrangement joins TRBV9 to TRBJ2-4; D gene uncertain. Germline V gene sequence: CDR1 SGDLS, CDR2 YYNGEE. V lost 0 bases to trimming and J lost 0 bases, with 10 bases between them. This CDR3 comprises 16 residues. The CDR3 DNA follows: TGTGCCAGCAGCGTAGGGGCAGACGGAGCCAAAAACATTCAGTACTTC. As protein: CASSVGADGAKNIQYF.

This clonotype was seen a few times. The chain is built from TRBV28 and TRBJ2-5; maybe TRBD2 (5 bases). V shed 6 bases and J shed 5 bases, with 13 bases lying between them. Germline CDR1 is MDHEN and CDR2 is SYDVKM. CDR3 length: 13 residues. CDR3 protein: CASREVQAETQYF. CDR3 nucleotides: TGTGCCAGCAGGGAGGTTCAGGCGGAGACCCAGTACTTC.

In the case of this clonotype: Possible read error: a much larger clone is one base away. V and J are TRBV9 and TRBJ2-1; the D call may be TRBD1 or TRBD2 (5 bases each). CDR3 length: 15 amino acids. Trimming removed 2 bases from V and 0 bases from J, with 9 bases in between. Germline assignment: CDR1 SGDLS and CDR2 YYNGEE. For the CDR3, the DNA is TGTGCCAGCAGCGTGGGACGGAGCTCCTACAATGAGCAGTTCTTC. Protein product: CASSVGRSSYNEQFF.

V is TRBV6-5 and J is TRBJ1-5; the D gene is possibly TRBD1 (5 bases). Trimming removed 5 bases from V and 5 bases from J, with 13 bases in between. The CDR3 totals 14 residues. CDR1 MNHEY and CDR2 SVGAGI come from the germline V gene. The CDR3 reads CASSQLGTDQPQHF. The CDR3 DNA reads TGTGCCAGCAGTCAGCTCGGGACGGATCAGCCCCAGCATTTT.

The chain is built from TRBV11-2 and TRBJ1-6, with D hard to call. The CDR3 contains 12 residues. Between the trimmed V and J ends, which lost 7 bases and 8 bases, there was a span of 9 bases. Germline assignment: CDR1 SGHAT and CDR2 FQNNGV. The CDR3 DNA sequence: TGTGCCAGCAACGACCGGTATTCACCCCTCCACTTT. Encoded protein: CASNDRYSPLHF.

The V and J genes are TRBV5-4 and TRBJ2-7, with 7 bases lining up with TRBD1. CDR3 length: 14 amino acids. Germline CDR1 reads SGHNT; CDR2 reads YYREEE (reference sequence). V lost 2 bases and J lost 2; bases outside the gene matches: 4. In nucleotides, the CDR3 is TGTGCCAGCAGCTTATATGACAGGGCCTACGAGCAGTACTTC. Protein sequence: CASSLYDRAYEQYF.

The CDR3 coding sequence is TGTGCCGTGAAGGAGGGGGTCTACACTGAAGCTTTCTTT. This translates into CAVKEGVYTEAFF. The chain recombines TRBV19 with TRBJ1-1, with D possibly matching TRBD1 (6 bases). The CDR3 extends over 13 amino acids. The V end lost 11 bases, the J end lost 3 bases, and 16 bases lay between the germline ends. Per the germline V gene, CDR1 is LNHDA and CDR2 is SQIVND (reference sequence).

The V and J genes are TRBV9 and TRBJ2-1; 11 positions match TRBD2. This CDR3 comprises 16 residues. Trimming removed 2 bases from V and 4 bases from J; junction bases left unmatched: 5. Germline V gives CDR1 SGDLS, CDR2 YYNGEE. The CDR3 region is CASSVPSSGGYNEQFF. The CDR3 nucleotides read TGTGCCAGCAGCGTTCCCTCTAGCGGGGGGTACAATGAGCAGTTCTTC.

The V and J genes are TRBV29-1 and TRBJ1-5; maybe TRBD1 (5 bases). Germline V gene lookup returns CDR1 SQVTM and CDR2 ANQGSEA. Trimming removed 1 base at V and 7 bases at J, with 11 bases between. The CDR3 has 13 residues. CDR3 residues: CSVEGGAGQPQHF. CDR3 bases: TGCAGCGTTGAAGGAGGGGCGGGACAGCCCCAGCATTTT.

The chain combines TRBV19 with TRBJ2-1, with 7 nucleotides matching TRBD1. The junction had 19 bases not matched to a gene; V was cut back by 9 bases and J by 8 bases. Germline V gene data show CDR1 as LNHDA and CDR2 as SQIVND (reference sequence). The CDR3 is 16 amino acids. The CDR3, as DNA: TGTGCCAGCAAATCACTGGGGGACAGAGGGCCGTATGAGCAGTTCTTC. Translation gives CASKSLGDRGPYEQFF.

This clonotype was found many times. The V gene is TRBV7-9, the J gene TRBJ2-2; D unclear. CDR1 and CDR2 from the germline V gene are SEHNR and FQNEAQ (reference sequence). The CDR3 extends over 20 amino acids. Trimming shortened V by 1 base and J by 0 bases, and 21 bases separated the two germline ends. The CDR3 DNA reads TGTGCCAGCAGCTTAGTTGTTCTGACATTACAGATTCCGAACACCGGGGAGCTGTTTTTT. Its translation: CASSLVVLTLQIPNTGELFF.

V gene TRBV4-1 combines with J gene TRBJ1-2; D is perhaps TRBD1 (5 bases). Germline V gives CDR1 MGHRA, CDR2 YSYEKL. The CDR3 is made up of 16 amino acids. Trimming removed 4 bases from V and 1 base from J, with 16 bases in between. CDR3 amino acids: CASSPEEVQGNYGYTF. The CDR3 DNA reads TGCGCCAGCAGCCCAGAAGAAGTTCAGGGTAACTATGGCTACACCTTC.

This sequence joins TRBV28 and TRBJ2-7; 9 bases fit TRBD2. With V trimmed by 4 bases and J by 6 bases, 10 bases remained unmatched. This CDR3 comprises 15 residues. Germline V gene lookup returns CDR1 MDHEN and CDR2 SYDVKM. DNA for the CDR3: TGTGCCAGCAGTTCCATGGGGCGGGGGGGCGGCGAGCAGTACGTC. Translating gives CASSSMGRGGGEQYV.

V is TRBV24-1 and J is TRBJ2-1, with 9 bases aligning to TRBD2. Unmatched junction bases numbered 8, after V lost 3 bases and J lost 9 bases. Germline CDR1 KGHDR, CDR2 SFDVKD. The CDR3 loop spans 15 amino acids. The CDR3 DNA follows: TGTGCCACCAGTGATCGCGGGGGGGCCTTTGTTGAGCAGTTCTTC. Translation gives CATSDRGGAFVEQFF.

The chain has TRBV6-2 or TRBV6-3 and TRBJ2-1, with D maybe TRBD2 (5 bases). Germline V gene sequence: CDR1 MNHEY, CDR2 SVGEGT. The V end was cut by 2 bases, the J end by 3 bases, with 11 bases between. The CDR3 loop spans 15 amino acids. CDR3 protein: CASSYSTEDYNEQFF. The CDR3 DNA sequence: TGTGCCAGCAGTTACAGTACGGAGGACTACAATGAGCAGTTCTTC.

The V call is TRBV6-5, the J call TRBJ2-1; tentative D call: TRBD1 (5 bases). The CDR3 has 13 amino acids. With 2 bases removed from V and 6 bases from J, the gap between germline ends came to 8 bases. Germline-derived CDR1 and CDR2 are MNHEY and SVGAGI. The CDR3 region has the DNA TGTGCCAGCAGTTACGCTGGGGCCAATGAGCAGTTCTTC. As protein: CASSYAGANEQFF.

This clonotype was counted many times. The chain combines TRBV12-3 or TRBV12-4 with TRBJ1-1; TRBD1 might be the D (5 bases). CDR3 size: 12 residues. V was pared by 6 bases and J by 4 bases, with 9 bases between. This CDR3 is CASSWGSTEAFF. The CDR3 region has the DNA TGTGCCAGCAGCTGGGGGAGCACTGAAGCTTTCTTT.

This chain uses TRBV20-1 with TRBJ2-6; TRBD2 aligns across 15 bases. Trimming took 5 bases from V and 2 from J; bases not matched to a gene: 7. In germline, CDR1 is DFQATT, CDR2 SNEGSKA (reference sequence). There are 18 residues in the CDR3. In DNA, the CDR3 is TGCAGTGCTCGGACTAGCGGGGGGGCCCTGACTGGGGCCAACGTCCTGACTTTC. It yields the protein CSARTSGGALTGANVLTF.

This clonotype has only one observation. This chain connects TRBV6-6 to TRBJ2-3, with 7 positions matching TRBD1. Germline values: CDR1 MNHNY, CDR2 SVGAGI (reference sequence). The CDR3 is 13 residues long. The V gene end was trimmed by 6 bases and the J gene end by 2 bases; junction bases not matched to a gene: 2. The CDR3 sequence is CASRGGPTDTQYF. Here the CDR3 DNA reads TGTGCCAGCAGAGGGGGCCCCACAGATACGCAGTATTTT.

The chain couples TRBV7-9 to TRBJ1-1, with 7 bases lining up with TRBD1. Per germline, CDR1 SEHNR and CDR2 FQNEAQ (reference sequence). CDR3 length: 16 residues. The V segment lost 5 bases and the J segment 8 bases; nucleotides outside the gene matches: 17. Here the CDR3 DNA reads TGTGCCAGCAGCCCTTTGACAGGGAATATCTTTCTAGAAGCTTTCTTT. Protein: CASSPLTGNIFLEAFF.

This clonotype was counted only a few times. V usage is TRBV6-2 or TRBV6-3 and J usage is TRBJ1-1, with a possible D match to TRBD1 (6 bases). V was trimmed by 6 bases and J by 2 bases, leaving 13 bases between them. The CDR3 is made up of 14 amino acids. From germline, CDR1 is MNHEY and CDR2 SVGEGT. The CDR3: CASSGTGINTEAFF. The CDR3 DNA is TGTGCCAGCAGCGGAACAGGGATCAACACTGAAGCTTTCTTT.

This clonotype occurred a few times. The chain joins TRBV27 to TRBJ2-3; D might be TRBD2 (6 bases). This CDR3 is 18 amino acids long. Germline V gene sequence: CDR1 MNHEY, CDR2 SMNVEV (reference sequence). With 7 bases removed from V and 0 bases from J, the gap between germline ends came to 23 bases. CDR3 residues: CASNLGPGLLTSTDTQYF. CDR3 in DNA: TGTGCCAGCAATCTTGGCCCCGGACTACTCACTAGCACAGATACGCAGTATTTT.

The chain uses TRBV7-9 and TRBJ2-6; D remains unclear. The V gene's germline CDR1 is SEHNR and CDR2 FQNEAQ (reference sequence). There are 15 residues in the CDR3. V dropped 2 bases and J dropped 0 bases, with 5 bases sitting between them. The chain's CDR3 is CASSLKSSGANVLTF. The CDR3 DNA follows: TGTGCCAGCAGCTTAAAGTCCTCTGGGGCCAACGTCCTGACTTTC.

This clonotype came up a few times. The chain has TRBV11-3 and TRBJ2-2, with 7 bases that match TRBD2. This CDR3 has 14 amino acids. V was clipped by 4 bases and J by 4 bases; unmatched bases: 3. Germline CDR1 SGHNT, CDR2 YENEEA. CDR3 sequence (DNA): TGTGCCAGCAGCTCGACGGGGGGCACCGGGGAGCTGTTTTTT. It codes for CASSSTGGTGELFF.

The chain uses TRBV12-3 or TRBV12-4 and TRBJ2-1; weak D call: TRBD2 (5 bases). Trimming removed 7 bases at V and 5 bases at J, with 12 bases between. The CDR3 spans 13 residues. CDR3 protein: CASTPSGNNEQFF. Here the CDR3 DNA reads TGTGCCAGCACCCCCTCGGGGAACAATGAGCAGTTCTTC.

The V and J genes are TRBV19 and TRBJ2-7, with TRBD1 matching 9 bases. The V gene end was trimmed by 7 bases and the J gene end by 4 bases; junction bases not matched to a gene: 8. There are 14 residues in the CDR3. The germline V gene has CDR1 LNHDA and CDR2 SQIVND (reference sequence). The CDR3 reads CASTSTGGAYEQYF. The CDR3 bases are TGTGCCAGTACCTCTACAGGGGGCGCATACGAGCAGTACTTC.

V gene TRBV14 combines with J gene TRBJ2-5; D perhaps matches TRBD2 (6 bases). Germline values: CDR1 SGHDN, CDR2 FVKESK. V was cut by 3 bases and J by 7 bases, with 21 bases left in between. The CDR3 is made up of 16 amino acids. The CDR3 loop is CASSQVRKSKGGTQYF. The CDR3 nucleotides read TGTGCCAGCAGCCAGGTCCGGAAGTCCAAGGGAGGGACCCAGTACTTC.